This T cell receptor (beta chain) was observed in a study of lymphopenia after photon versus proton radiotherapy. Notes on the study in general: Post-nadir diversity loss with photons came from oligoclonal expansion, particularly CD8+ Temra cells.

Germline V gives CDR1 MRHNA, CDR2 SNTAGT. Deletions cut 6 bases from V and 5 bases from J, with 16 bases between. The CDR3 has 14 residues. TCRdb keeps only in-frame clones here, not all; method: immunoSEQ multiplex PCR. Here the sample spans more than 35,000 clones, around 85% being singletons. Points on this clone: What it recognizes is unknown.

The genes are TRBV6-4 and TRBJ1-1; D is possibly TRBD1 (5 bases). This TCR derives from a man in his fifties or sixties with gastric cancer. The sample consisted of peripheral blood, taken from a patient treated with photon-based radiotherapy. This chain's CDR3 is CASRYDPGETEAFF. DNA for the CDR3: TGTGCCAGCAGATACGACCCGGGGGAGACTGAAGCTTTCTTT.